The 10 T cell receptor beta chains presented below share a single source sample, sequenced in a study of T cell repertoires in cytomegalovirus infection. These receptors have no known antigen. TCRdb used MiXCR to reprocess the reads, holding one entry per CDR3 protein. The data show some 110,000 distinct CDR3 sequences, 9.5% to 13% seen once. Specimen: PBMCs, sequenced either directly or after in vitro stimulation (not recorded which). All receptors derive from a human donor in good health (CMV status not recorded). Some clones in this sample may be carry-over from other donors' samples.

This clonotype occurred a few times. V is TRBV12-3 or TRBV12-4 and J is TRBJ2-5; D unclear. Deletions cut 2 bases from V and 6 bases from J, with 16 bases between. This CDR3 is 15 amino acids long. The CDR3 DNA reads TGTGCCAGCAGTTTATTCGACCGATGGGCTAAGACCCAGTACTTC. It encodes CASSLFDRWAKTQYF.

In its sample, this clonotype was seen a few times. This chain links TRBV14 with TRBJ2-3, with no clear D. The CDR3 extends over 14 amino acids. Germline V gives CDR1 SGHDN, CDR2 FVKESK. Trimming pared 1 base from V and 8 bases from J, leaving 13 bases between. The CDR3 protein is CASSQAVGRATQYF. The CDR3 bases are TGTGCCAGCAGCCAAGCAGTTGGGCGAGCTACGCAGTATTTT.

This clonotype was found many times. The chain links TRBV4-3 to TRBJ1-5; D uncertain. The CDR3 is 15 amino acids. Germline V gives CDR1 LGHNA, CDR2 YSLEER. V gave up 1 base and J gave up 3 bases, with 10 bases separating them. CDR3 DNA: TGCGCCAGCAGCCAAGCTTGGGAATCCAATCAGCCCCAGCATTTT. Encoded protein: CASSQAWESNQPQHF.

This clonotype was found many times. CDR3 nucleotides: TGTGCCAGCAGTTTCAACGGGGGTGGAGAGACCCAGTACTTC. As protein: CASSFNGGGETQYF. The chain couples TRBV12-3 or TRBV12-4 to TRBJ2-5; D may be TRBD2 (6 bases). V dropped 3 bases and J dropped 4 bases, with 12 bases sitting between them. This CDR3 spans 14 amino acids.

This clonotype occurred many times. The CDR3 is CASSLARVGAGYGYTF. DNA for the CDR3: TGTGCCAGCAGCTTAGCGCGTGTAGGAGCCGGTTATGGCTACACCTTC. The genes are TRBV7-2 and TRBJ1-2; D unresolved. The CDR3 has 16 amino acids. V lost 0 bases to trimming and J lost 5 bases, with 16 bases between them. Looked up from germline, CDR1 is SGHTA and CDR2 is FQGNSA.

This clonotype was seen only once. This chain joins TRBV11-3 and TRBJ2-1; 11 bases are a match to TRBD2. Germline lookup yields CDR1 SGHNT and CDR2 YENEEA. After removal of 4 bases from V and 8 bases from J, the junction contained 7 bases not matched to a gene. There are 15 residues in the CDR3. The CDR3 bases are TGTGCCAGCAGCTCTCTAGCGGGAGGTAAGGATGAGCAGTTCTTC. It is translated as CASSSLAGGKDEQFF.

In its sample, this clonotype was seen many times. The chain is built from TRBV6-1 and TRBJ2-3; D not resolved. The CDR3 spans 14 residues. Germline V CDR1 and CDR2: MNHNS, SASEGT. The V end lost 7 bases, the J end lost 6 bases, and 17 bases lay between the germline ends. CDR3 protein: CASTPLKMSDTQYF. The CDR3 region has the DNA TGTGCCAGCACCCCCCTGAAGATGAGTGATACGCAGTATTTT.

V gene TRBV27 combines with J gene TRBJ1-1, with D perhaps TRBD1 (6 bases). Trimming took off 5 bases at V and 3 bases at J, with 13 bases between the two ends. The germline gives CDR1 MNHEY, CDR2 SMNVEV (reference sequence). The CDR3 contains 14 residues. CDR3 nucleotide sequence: TGTGCCAGCAGTCACGGGGGGCCTGACACTGAAGCTTTCTTT. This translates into CASSHGGPDTEAFF.

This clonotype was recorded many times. In nucleotides, the CDR3 is TGTGCCAGCAGCCGGGACGGCGCCTCCGGTGGAAACACCATATATTTT. Translated: CASSRDGASGGNTIYF. The genes are TRBV2 and TRBJ1-3; maybe TRBD1 (5 bases). Trimming pared 6 bases from V and 3 bases from J, leaving 18 bases between. CDR3 length equals 16 residues. Germline CDR1 SNHLY, CDR2 FYNNEI.

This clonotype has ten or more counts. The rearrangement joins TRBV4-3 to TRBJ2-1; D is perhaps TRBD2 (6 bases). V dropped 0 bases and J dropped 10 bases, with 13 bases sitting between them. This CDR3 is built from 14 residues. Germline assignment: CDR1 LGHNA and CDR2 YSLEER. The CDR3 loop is CASSQEVGGSEQFF. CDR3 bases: TGCGCCAGCAGCCAAGAGGTCGGGGGTTCGGAGCAGTTCTTC.